These 14 T cell receptor beta chains share one sample of origin, sequenced in a study of type 1 regulatory T cells (dated by TCRdb to the early 2020s). This sample was sequenced with an Illumina MiSeq. TCRdb ran its own pipeline on the public reads, namely fastp trimming at Q25 and MiXCR clone calling, and kept in-frame beta chains. Under each unique CDR3 protein, matching rows form one entry showing the most common genes and DNA. The sample data list tens of thousands of distinct CDR3 sequences, and about 48% of these were observed just once. The ten biggest clones cover approximately 2.3% of the sample. Their antigen targets remain unknown. The sequenced material came from cultured non-Tr1 T cells, either the whole culture or a sorted T cell fraction (not recorded which). The cell subset or site label here, explained by the study, means: non-Tr1 population from the T-allo10 product. These receptors came from a human donor in good health.

V gene TRBV6-6 combines with J gene TRBJ2-3; 9 bases are shared with TRBD2. Germline V gene lookup returns CDR1 MNHNY and CDR2 SVGAGI (reference sequence). CDR3 length equals 16 residues. J gave up 1 base and V 6 bases, and 8 bases lay outside the gene matches. In nucleotides, the CDR3 is TGTGCCAGCAGCAATGTGAAGCGGGGGGGCACAGATACGCAGTATTTT. Protein: CASSNVKRGGTDTQYF.

The chain carries TRBV3-1 and TRBJ2-5; D may correspond to TRBD1 or TRBD2 (6 bases each). Germline values: CDR1 LGHDT, CDR2 YNNKEL (reference sequence). V was shortened by 2 bases and J by 3 bases, with 13 bases between the two germline ends. CDR3 length: 15 amino acids. CDR3 region: CASSQWRGNEETQYF. CDR3 nucleotides: TGTGCCAGCAGCCAATGGAGGGGGAACGAAGAGACCCAGTACTTC.

V is TRBV5-1 and J is TRBJ2-3; D might be TRBD2 (6 bases). Trimming removed 3 bases from V and 10 bases from J, with 18 bases in between. Germline V gene data show CDR1 as SGHRS and CDR2 as YFSETQ. This CDR3 comprises 14 residues. The CDR3 coding sequence is TGCGCCAGCAGCTCGCCGGGAGCCGGGGGAGCGCAGTATTTT. Its translation: CASSSPGAGGAQYF. Full variable domain (outside the CDR3, taken from reference TRBV5-1 and TRBJ2-3): KAGVTQTPRYLIKTRGQQVTLSCSPISGHRSVSWYQQTPGQGLQFLFEYFSETQRNKGNFPGRFSGRQFSNSRSEMNVSTLELGDSALYLCASSSPGAGGAQYFGPGTRLTVL.

On this clonotype itself: A read error may produce the germline difference seen at one junction end. The CDR3 spells CVSSSFRVSSGANVLTF. In nucleotides, the CDR3 is TGTGTCAGCAGCTCCTTCAGGGTTAGCTCTGGGGCCAACGTCCTGACTTTC. The genes are TRBV7-8 and TRBJ2-6, with D possibly TRBD1 on 5 matching bases. The germline gives CDR1 SGHVS, CDR2 FQNEAQ. This CDR3 comprises 17 residues. The whole variable domain, filled in from reference TRBV7-8 and TRBJ2-6, reads GAGVSQSPRYKVAKRGQDVALRCDPISGHVSLFWYQQALGQGPEFLTYFQNEAQLDKSGLPSDRFFAERPEGSVSTLKIQRTQQEDSAVYLCVSSSFRVSSGANVLTFGAGSRLTVL.

The chain is built from TRBV13 and TRBJ2-3; D is perhaps TRBD1 (5 bases). The CDR3 consists of 16 residues. V was clipped by 2 bases and J by 2 bases, with 14 bases between them. Germline V gene lookup returns CDR1 PRHDT and CDR2 FYEKMQ (reference sequence). CDR3 DNA sequence: TGTGCCAGCAGCTTAATTGGAACAGGCAACACAGATACGCAGTATTTT. Translation: CASSLIGTGNTDTQYF.

DNA of the CDR3: TGTGCCAGCAGCTTCGGGTCAGAGACCCAGTACTTC. It specifies CASSFGSETQYF. The chain recombines TRBV7-2 with TRBJ2-5; D unresolved. The CDR3 is 12 residues long. V was shortened by 3 bases and J by 4 bases, with 6 bases between the two germline ends. CDR1 SGHTA and CDR2 FQGNSA come from the germline V gene.

The chain recombines TRBV20-1 with TRBJ2-5; D call uncertain. Germline loops: CDR1 DFQATT, CDR2 SNEGSKA (reference sequence). The CDR3 has 14 amino acids. Trimming stripped 2 bases from V and 0 bases from J, with 10 bases between. In nucleotides, the CDR3 is TGCAGTGCTAGAAATCTGGGCCACCAAGAGACCCAGTACTTC. Translation: CSARNLGHQETQYF.

The rearrangement uses TRBV6-6 and TRBJ2-5, with 9 nucleotides matching TRBD1. CDR3 length: 13 residues. Looked up from germline, CDR1 is MNHNY and CDR2 is SVGAGI (reference sequence). V lost 6 bases to trimming and J lost 5 bases; unmatched junction nucleotides: 4. This CDR3 is CASSGQGRETQYF. CDR3 in DNA: TGTGCCAGCAGCGGACAGGGGCGTGAGACCCAGTACTTC.

V usage is TRBV28 and J usage is TRBJ1-5; D is unresolved. The CDR3 spans 16 residues. V was trimmed by 10 bases and J by 3 bases, leaving 22 bases between them. CDR1 is MDHEN and CDR2 is SYDVKM in the germline V gene. CDR3 sequence: CATRGGGRASNQPQHF. The CDR3 coding sequence is TGTGCCACCCGTGGTGGAGGCCGCGCATCCAATCAGCCCCAGCATTTT.

V and J are TRBV10-3 and TRBJ1-1; D remains unclear. Between the trimmed V and J ends, which lost 11 bases and 5 bases, there was a span of 15 bases. The CDR3 loop spans 12 amino acids. Germline values: CDR1 ENHRY, CDR2 SYGVKD. The CDR3 sequence is CAVLDGRTEAFF. The DNA for the CDR3 is TGTGCCGTGTTGGACGGGCGGACTGAAGCTTTCTTT.

Of note for this clonotype: At one boundary the junction diverges from the germline segment, which might be a read error. The V gene is TRBV6-2 or TRBV6-3, the J gene TRBJ2-5; no clear D. There are 12 residues in the CDR3. Germline V lookup: CDR1 MNHEY, CDR2 SVGEGT. This CDR3 reads CASSYGQETQHF. CDR3 in DNA: TGTGCCAGCAGTTACGGCCAAGAGACCCAGCACTTC.

The rearrangement uses TRBV6-1 and TRBJ2-6; tentative D call: TRBD1 (5 bases). This CDR3 spans 17 amino acids. Germline-derived CDR1 and CDR2 are MNHNS and SASEGT. Trimming left V 1 base short and J 2 bases short, with 12 bases between. The CDR3 DNA reads as TGTGCCAGCAGTGAAGTTACAGGCCAGGCTGGGGCCAACGTCCTGACTTTC. Translating it yields CASSEVTGQAGANVLTF.

The chain joins TRBV6-2 or TRBV6-3 to TRBJ2-7; D is unclear. Per germline, CDR1 MNHEY and CDR2 SVGEGT. The CDR3 sequence is 13 residues long. Deletions cut 0 bases from V and 7 bases from J, with 10 bases between. CDR3 in amino acids: CASSYSVPPEQYF. The CDR3 nucleotides read TGTGCCAGCAGTTACTCAGTACCCCCTGAGCAGTACTTC.

The J gene is TRBJ2-1, the V gene TRBV9, with TRBD2 matching over 8 bases. V was clipped by 2 bases and J by 7 bases; unmatched bases: 8. The CDR3 length is 15 residues. Germline assignment: CDR1 SGDLS and CDR2 YYNGEE. CDR3 in amino acids: CASSVGGGMGNEQFF. The DNA for the CDR3 is TGTGCCAGCAGCGTCGGGGGGGGGATGGGGAATGAGCAGTTCTTC.